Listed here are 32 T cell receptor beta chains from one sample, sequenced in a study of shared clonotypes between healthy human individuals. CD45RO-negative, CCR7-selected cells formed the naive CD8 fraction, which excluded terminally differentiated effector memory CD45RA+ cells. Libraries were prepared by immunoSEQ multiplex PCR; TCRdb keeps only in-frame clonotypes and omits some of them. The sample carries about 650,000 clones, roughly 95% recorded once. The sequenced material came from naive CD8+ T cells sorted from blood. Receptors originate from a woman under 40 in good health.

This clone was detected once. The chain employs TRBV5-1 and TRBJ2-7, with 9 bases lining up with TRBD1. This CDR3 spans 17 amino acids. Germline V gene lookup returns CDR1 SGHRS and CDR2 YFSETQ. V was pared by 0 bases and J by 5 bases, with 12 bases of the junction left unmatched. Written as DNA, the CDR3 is TGCGCCAGCAGCTTGGAAGGACAGGGGATTCGTGGCGACGAGCAGTACTTC. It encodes CASSLEGQGIRGDEQYF.

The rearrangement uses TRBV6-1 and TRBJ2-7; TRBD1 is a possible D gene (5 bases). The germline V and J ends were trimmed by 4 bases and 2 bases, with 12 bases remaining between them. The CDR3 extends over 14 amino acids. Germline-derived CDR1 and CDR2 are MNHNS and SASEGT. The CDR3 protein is CASSGQFLPYEQYF. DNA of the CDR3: TGTGCCAGCAGTGGACAGTTTCTCCCCTACGAGCAGTACTTC.

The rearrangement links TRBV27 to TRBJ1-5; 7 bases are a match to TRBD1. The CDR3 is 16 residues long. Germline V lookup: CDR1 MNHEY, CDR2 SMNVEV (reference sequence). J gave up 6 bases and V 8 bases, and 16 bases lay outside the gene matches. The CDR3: CASRFQGGGPSQPQHF. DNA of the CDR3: TGTGCCAGCCGGTTTCAAGGAGGGGGCCCGTCTCAGCCCCAGCATTTT.

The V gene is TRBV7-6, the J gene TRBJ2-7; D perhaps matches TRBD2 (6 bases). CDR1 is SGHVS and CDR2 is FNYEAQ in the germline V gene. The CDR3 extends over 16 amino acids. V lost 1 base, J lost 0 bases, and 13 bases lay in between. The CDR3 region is CASSLGTSPSSYEQYF. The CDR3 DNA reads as TGTGCCAGCAGCTTAGGAACTAGCCCATCCTCCTACGAGCAGTACTTC.

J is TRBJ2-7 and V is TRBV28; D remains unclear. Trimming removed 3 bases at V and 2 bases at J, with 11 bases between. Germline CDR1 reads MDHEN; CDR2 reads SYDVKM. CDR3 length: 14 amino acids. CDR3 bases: TGTGCCAGCAGTTTGAGTTCCATAGCCTACGAGCAGTACTTC. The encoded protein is CASSLSSIAYEQYF.

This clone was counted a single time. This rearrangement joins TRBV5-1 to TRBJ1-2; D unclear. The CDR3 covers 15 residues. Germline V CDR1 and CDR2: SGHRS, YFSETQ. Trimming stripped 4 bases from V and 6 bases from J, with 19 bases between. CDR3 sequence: CASSVNDPLIDGYTF. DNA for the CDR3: TGCGCCAGCAGCGTCAACGACCCGCTCATCGATGGCTACACCTTC.

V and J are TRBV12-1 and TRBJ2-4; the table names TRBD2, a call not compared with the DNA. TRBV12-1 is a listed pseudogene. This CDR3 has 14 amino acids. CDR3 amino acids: CASSPQRDWYIQYF. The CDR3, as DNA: TGTGCCAGCAGCCCACAGAGGGATTGGTACATTCAGTACTTC.

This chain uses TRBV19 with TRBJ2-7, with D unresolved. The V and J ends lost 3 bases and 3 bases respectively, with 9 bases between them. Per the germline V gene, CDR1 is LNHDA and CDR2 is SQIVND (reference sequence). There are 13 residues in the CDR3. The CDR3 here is CASSISLHYEQYF. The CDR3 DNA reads TGTGCCAGTAGTATTTCTCTACACTACGAGCAGTACTTC.

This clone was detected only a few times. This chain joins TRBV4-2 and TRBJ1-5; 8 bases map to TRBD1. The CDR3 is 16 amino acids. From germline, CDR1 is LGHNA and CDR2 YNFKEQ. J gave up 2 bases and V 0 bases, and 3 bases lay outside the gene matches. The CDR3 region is CASSQDDRGGNQPQHF. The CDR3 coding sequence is TGTGCCAGCAGCCAAGATGACAGGGGAGGCAATCAGCCCCAGCATTTT.

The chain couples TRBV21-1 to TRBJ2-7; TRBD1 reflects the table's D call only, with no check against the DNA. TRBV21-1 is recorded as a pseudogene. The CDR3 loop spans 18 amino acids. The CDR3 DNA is TGTGCCAGCAGCAAAGCGCTTGTGGCAGGTCTTCCATGCTACGAGCAGTACTTC. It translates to CASSKALVAGLPCYEQYF.

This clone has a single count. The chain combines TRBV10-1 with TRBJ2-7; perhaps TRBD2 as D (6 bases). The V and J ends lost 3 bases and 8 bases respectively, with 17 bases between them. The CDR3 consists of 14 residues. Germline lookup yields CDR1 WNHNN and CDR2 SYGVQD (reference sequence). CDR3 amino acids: CASSDNLAYTKQYF. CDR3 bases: TGCGCCAGCAGTGACAATCTAGCGTACACAAAGCAGTACTTC.

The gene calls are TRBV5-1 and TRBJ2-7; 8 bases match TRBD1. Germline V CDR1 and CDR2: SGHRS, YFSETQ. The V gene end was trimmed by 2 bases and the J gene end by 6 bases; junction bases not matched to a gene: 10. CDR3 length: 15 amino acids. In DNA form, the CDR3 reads TGCGCCAGCAGCTTCGACACTCTTACAGGGGGCGAGCAGTACTTC. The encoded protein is CASSFDTLTGGEQYF. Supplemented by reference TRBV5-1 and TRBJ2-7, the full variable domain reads KAGVTQTPRYLIKTRGQQVTLSCSPISGHRSVSWYQQTPGQGLQFLFEYFSETQRNKGNFPGRFSGRQFSNSRSEMNVSTLELGDSALYLCASSFDTLTGGEQYFGPGTRLTVT.

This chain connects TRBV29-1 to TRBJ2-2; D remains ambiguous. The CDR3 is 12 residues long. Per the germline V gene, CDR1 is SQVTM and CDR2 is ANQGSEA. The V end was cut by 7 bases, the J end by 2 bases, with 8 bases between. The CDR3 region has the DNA TGCAGCGCAGTGGGAAACACCGGGGAGCTGTTTTTT. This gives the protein CSAVGNTGELFF.

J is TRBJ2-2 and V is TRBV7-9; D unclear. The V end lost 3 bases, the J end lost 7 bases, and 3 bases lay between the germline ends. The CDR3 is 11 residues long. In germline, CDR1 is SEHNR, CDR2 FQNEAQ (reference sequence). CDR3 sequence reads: CASSFDGELFF. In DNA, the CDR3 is TGTGCCAGCAGCTTCGACGGGGAGCTGTTTTTT.

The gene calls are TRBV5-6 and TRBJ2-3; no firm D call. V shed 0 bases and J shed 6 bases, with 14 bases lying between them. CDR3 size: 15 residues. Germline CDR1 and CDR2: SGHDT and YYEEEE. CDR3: CASSLASGVPDTQYF. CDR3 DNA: TGTGCCAGCAGCTTGGCGTCTGGGGTACCGGATACGCAGTATTTT. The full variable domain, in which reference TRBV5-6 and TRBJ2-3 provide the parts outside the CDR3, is DAGVTQSPTHLIKTRGQQVTLRCSPKSGHDTVSWYQQALGQGPQFIFQYYEEEERQRGNFPDRFSGHQFPNYSSELNVNALLLGDSALYLCASSLASGVPDTQYFGPGTRLTVL.

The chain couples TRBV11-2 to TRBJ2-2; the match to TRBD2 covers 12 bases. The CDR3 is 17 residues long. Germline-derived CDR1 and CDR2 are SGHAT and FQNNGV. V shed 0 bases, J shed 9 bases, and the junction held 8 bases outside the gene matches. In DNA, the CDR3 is TGTGCCAGCAGCTTAGATCGACTAGCGGGAGTACCGAGGGAGCTGTTTTTT. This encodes CASSLDRLAGVPRELFF. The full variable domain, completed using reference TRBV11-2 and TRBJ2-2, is EAGVAQSPRYKIIEKRQSVAFWCNPISGHATLYWYQQILGQGPKLLIQFQNNGVVDDSQLPKDRFSAERLKGVDSTLKIQPAKLEDSAVYLCASSLDRLAGVPRELFFGEGSRLTVL.

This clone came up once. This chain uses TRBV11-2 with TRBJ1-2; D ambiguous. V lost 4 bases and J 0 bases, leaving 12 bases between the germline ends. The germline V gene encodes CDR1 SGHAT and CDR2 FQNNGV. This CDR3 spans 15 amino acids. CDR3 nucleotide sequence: TGTGCCAGCAGCTGGGGAGGGAGATCTAACTATGGCTACACCTTC. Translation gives CASSWGGRSNYGYTF.

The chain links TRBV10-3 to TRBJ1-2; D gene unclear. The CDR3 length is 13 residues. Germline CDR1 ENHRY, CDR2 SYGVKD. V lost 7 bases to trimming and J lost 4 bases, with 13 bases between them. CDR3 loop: CAIKETETYGYTF. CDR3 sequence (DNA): TGTGCCATCAAAGAGACGGAAACCTATGGCTACACCTTC.

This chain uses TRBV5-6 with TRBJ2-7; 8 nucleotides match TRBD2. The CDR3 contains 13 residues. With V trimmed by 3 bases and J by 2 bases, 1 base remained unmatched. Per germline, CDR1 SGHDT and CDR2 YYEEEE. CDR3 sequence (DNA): TGTGCCAGCAGCTCGGGGGGGCCCTACGAGCAGTACTTC. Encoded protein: CASSSGGPYEQYF. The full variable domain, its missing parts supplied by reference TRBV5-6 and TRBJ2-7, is DAGVTQSPTHLIKTRGQQVTLRCSPKSGHDTVSWYQQALGQGPQFIFQYYEEEERQRGNFPDRFSGHQFPNYSSELNVNALLLGDSALYLCASSSGGPYEQYFGPGTRLTVT.

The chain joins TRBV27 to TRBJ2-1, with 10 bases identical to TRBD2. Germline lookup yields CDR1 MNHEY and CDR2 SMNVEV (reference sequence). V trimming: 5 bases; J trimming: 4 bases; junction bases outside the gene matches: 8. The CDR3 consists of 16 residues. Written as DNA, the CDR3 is TGTGCCAGCAGTCCCCACGGACTAGCGGTGTACAATGAGCAGTTCTTC. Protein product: CASSPHGLAVYNEQFF.

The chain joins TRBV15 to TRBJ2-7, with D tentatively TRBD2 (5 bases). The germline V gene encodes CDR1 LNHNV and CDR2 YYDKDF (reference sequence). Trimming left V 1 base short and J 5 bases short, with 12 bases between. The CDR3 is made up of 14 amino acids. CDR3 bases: TGTGCCACCAGCAGAGCCTGGGGTAGCGACGAGCAGTACTTC. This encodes CATSRAWGSDEQYF.

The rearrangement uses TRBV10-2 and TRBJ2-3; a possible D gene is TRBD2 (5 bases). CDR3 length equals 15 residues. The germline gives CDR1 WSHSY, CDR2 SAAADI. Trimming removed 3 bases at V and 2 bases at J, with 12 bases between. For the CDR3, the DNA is TGCGCCAGCAGTGACGCCGGGAACCCCACAGATACGCAGTATTTT. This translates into CASSDAGNPTDTQYF.

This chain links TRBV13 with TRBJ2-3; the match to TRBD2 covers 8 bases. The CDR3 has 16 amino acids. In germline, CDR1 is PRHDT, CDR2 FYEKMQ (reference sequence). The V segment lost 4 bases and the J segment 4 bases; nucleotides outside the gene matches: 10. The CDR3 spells CASSYSPGLVADTQYF. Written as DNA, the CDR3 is TGTGCCAGCAGCTACTCCCCGGGACTAGTGGCAGATACGCAGTATTTT.

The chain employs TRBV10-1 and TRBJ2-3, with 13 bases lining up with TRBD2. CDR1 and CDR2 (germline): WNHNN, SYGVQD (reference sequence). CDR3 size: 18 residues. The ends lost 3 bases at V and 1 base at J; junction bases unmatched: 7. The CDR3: CASSESKGTSGGTDTQYF. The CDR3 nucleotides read TGCGCCAGCAGTGAATCCAAAGGGACTAGCGGGGGCACAGATACGCAGTATTTT.

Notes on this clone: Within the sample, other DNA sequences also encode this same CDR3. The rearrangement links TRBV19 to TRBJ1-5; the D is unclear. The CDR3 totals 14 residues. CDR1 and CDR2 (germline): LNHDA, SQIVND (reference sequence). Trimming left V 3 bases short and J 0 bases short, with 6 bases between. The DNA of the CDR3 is TGTGCCAGTAGTATTAGGGATAGCAATCAGCCCCAGCATTTT. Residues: CASSIRDSNQPQHF.

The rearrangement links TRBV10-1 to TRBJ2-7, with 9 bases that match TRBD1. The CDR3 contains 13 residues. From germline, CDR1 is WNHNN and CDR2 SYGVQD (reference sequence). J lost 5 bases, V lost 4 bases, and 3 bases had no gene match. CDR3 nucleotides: TGCGCCAGCAGTGCGGGACAGGGCGACGAGCAGTACTTC. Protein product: CASSAGQGDEQYF.

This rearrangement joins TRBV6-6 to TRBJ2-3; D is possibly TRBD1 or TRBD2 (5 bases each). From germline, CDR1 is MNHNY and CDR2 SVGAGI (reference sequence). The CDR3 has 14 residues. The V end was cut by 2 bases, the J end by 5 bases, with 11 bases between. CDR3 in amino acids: CASSYGGDRDTQYF. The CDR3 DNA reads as TGTGCCAGCAGTTACGGGGGAGACCGAGATACGCAGTATTTT.

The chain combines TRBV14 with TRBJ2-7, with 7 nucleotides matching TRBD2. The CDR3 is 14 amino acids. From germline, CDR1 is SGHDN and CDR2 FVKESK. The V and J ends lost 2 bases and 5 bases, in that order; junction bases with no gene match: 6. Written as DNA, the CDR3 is TGTGCCAGCAGCCAAATCGGACTAGGGAACGAGCAGTACTTC. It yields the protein CASSQIGLGNEQYF.

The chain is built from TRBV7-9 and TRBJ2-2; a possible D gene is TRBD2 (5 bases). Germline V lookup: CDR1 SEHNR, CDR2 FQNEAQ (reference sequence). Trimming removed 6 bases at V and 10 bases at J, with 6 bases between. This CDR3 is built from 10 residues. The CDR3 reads CASRLAELFF. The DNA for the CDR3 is TGTGCCAGCAGGCTAGCGGAGCTGTTTTTT.

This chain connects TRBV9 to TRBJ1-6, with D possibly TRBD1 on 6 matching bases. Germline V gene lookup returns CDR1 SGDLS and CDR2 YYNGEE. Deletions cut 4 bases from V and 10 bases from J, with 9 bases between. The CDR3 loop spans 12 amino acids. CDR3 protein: CASSPGDSPLHF. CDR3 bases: TGTGCCAGCAGCCCAGGGGACTCACCCCTCCACTTT.

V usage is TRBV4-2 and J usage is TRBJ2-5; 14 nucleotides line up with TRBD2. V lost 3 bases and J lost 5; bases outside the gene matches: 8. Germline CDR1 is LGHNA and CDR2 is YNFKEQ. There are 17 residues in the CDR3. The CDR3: CASSQTSGRVNRETQYF. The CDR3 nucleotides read TGTGCCAGCAGCCAGACTAGCGGGAGGGTCAACAGGGAGACCCAGTACTTC.

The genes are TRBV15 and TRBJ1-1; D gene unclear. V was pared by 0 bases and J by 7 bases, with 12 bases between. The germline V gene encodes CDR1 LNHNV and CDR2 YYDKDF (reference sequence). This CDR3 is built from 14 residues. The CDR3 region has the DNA TGTGCCACCAGCAGAGAAAAGACGAATGGTGAAGCTTTCTTT. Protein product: CATSREKTNGEAFF.